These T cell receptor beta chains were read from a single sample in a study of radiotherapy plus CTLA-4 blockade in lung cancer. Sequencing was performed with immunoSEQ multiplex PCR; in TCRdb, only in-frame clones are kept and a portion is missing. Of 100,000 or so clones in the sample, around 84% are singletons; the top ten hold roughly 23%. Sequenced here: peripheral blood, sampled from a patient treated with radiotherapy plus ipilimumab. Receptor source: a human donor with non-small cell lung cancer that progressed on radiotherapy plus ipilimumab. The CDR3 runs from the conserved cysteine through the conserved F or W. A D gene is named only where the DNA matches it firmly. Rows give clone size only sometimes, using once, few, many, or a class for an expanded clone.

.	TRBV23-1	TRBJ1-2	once	TGCGCCAGCAGTCAATCCAGTCCTGGGACACAGACATATGGCTACACCTTC	CASSQSSPGTQTYGYTF
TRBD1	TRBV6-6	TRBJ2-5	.	TGTGCCAGCAGTCCCGGGACAGCTCAAGAGACCCAGTACTTC	CASSPGTAQETQYF
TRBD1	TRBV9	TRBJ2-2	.	TGTGCCAGCAGCGGGGTGGACAGGGTCACCACCGGGGAGCTGTTTTTT	CASSGVDRVTTGELFF
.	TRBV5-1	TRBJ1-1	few	TGCGCCAGCAGCTTGGGGGGTCCGAGCACTGAAGCTTTCTTT	CASSLGGPSTEAFF
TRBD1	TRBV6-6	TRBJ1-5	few	TGTGCCAGCAGTTACTTGACAGGGGGCGAACAGCCCCAGCATTTT	CASSYLTGGEQPQHF
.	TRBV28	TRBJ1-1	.	TGTGCCAGCAGGTTGGGGGGAAACACTGAAGCTTTCTTT	CASRLGGNTEAFF
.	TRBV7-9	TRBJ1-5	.	TGTGCCAGCAGCCGAGAAAATCAGCCCCAGCATTTT	CASSRENQPQHF
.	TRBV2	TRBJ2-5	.	TGTGCCAGCAGTGACCGGGGGGAGACCCAGTACTTC	CASSDRGETQYF
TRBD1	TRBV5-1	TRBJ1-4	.	TGCGCCAGCAGCTTAGGGACAGATGAAAAACTGTTTTTT	CASSLGTDEKLFF
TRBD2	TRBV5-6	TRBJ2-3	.	TGTGCCAGCAGCTTGGCACCTAGCGGGAGCTTAGGTACGCAGTATTTT	CASSLAPSGSLGTQYF
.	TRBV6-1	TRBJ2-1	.	TGTGCCAGCAGTGTATTTGACAATGAGCAGTTCTTC	CASSVFDNEQFF
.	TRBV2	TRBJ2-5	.	TGTGCCAGCAGTGGAGGAGGGGGAGAGACCCAGTACTTC	CASSGGGGETQYF
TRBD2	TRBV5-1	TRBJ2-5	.	TGCGCCAGTAGTAGCGGGAGGAACGTCCAAGAGACCCAGTACTTC	CASSSGRNVQETQYF
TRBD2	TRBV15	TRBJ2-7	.	TGTGCCACCAGCAGGGCTGGGCTAGCGGGAGAACTGGGTTACGAGCAGTACTTC	CATSRAGLAGELGYEQYF
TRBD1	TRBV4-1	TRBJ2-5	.	TGCGCCAGCAGCCAAGGGACAGGGGGAACCCAGTACTTC	CASSQGTGGTQYF
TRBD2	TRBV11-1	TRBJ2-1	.	TGTGCCAGCAGCATGGGACTAGCGGTCTACAATGAGCAGTTCTTC	CASSMGLAVYNEQFF
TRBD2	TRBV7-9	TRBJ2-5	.	TGTGCCAGCACTAACCGCGGTAGCGGGAGTGCTGAGACCCAGTACTTC	CASTNRGSGSAETQYF
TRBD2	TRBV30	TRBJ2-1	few	TGTGCCTGGAGTGTACTTGCGGGAGGGTACAATGAGCAGTTCTTC	CAWSVLAGGYNEQFF
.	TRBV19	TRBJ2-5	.	TGTGCCAGTAGTATAGCGGGGCAGTACCAAGAGACCCAGTACTTC	CASSIAGQYQETQYF
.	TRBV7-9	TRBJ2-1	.	TGTGCCAGCATCGGTGGGGTAGGACTTAACTCCTACAATGAGCAGTTCTTC	CASIGGVGLNSYNEQFF
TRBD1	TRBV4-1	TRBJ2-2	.	TGCGCCAGCAGCCAAGCAGGGGGCGACACCGGGGAGCTGTTTTTT	CASSQAGGDTGELFF
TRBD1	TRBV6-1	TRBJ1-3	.	TGTGCCAGCAGTGCTGACAGGGGTACTGGAAACACCATATATTTT	CASSADRGTGNTIYF
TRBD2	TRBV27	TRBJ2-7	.	TGTGCCAGCAGACTAGCGGGAGGGCCCGGCGAGCAGTACTTC	CASRLAGGPGEQYF
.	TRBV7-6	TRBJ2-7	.	TGTGCCAGCAGCTTAGGGGACGGACCCTCCTACGAGCAGTACTTC	CASSLGDGPSYEQYF
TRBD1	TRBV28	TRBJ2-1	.	TGTGCCAGCAGCCGTGCAGGGGGTGAGCAGTTCTTC	CASSRAGGEQFF
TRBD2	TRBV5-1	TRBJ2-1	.	TGCGCCAGCAGCTCAGGACTAGCGGGAGACAATGAGCAGTTCTTC	CASSSGLAGDNEQFF
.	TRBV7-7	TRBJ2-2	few	TGTGCTAGCAGCTCAGCGAACACCGGGGAGCTGTTTTTT	CASSSANTGELFF
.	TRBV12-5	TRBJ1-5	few	TGTGCTAGTGGTTCCATCGCTGACAGGACACTTAGCAATCAGCCCCAGCATTTT	CASGSIADRTLSNQPQHF
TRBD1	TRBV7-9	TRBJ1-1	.	TGTGCCAGCAGCTTAGGGACAGGGAACACTGAAGCTTTCTTT	CASSLGTGNTEAFF
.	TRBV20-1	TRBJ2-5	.	TGCAGTGCTAGCACTAAAGAGACCCAGTACTTC	CSASTKETQYF
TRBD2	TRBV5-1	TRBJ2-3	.	TGCGCCAGCACCCAACTAGCGGGAGCTGGAGATACGCAGTATTTT	CASTQLAGAGDTQYF
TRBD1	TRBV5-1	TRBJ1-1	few	TGCGCCAGCAGCTCTGGACAGGATGAAGCTTTCTTT	CASSSGQDEAFF
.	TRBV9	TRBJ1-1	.	TGTGCCAGCAGCGCATTAGACCAGAACACTGAAGCTTTCTTT	CASSALDQNTEAFF
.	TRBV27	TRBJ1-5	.	TGTGCCAGCTCGGGTCGGGGGAGCCATCAGCCCCAGCATTTT	CASSGRGSHQPQHF
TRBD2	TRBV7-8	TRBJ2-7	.	TGTGCCAGCAGCTTACGGGGGGCGGGAGGGCCCTACGAGCAGTACTTC	CASSLRGAGGPYEQYF
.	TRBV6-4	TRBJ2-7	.	TGTGCCAGCAGTGACGTTTACAGGGTCCACGAGCAGTACTTC	CASSDVYRVHEQYF
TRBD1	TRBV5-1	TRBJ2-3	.	TGCGCCAGCAGCTCAGAGACAGGGAACACAGATACGCAGTATTTT	CASSSETGNTDTQYF
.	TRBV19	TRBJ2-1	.	TGTGCCAGTAGTCCAGAAAGAGGGGTCTACAATGAGCAGTTCTTC	CASSPERGVYNEQFF
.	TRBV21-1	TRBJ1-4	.	TGTGCCAGCAGATCGAAAAGAGACATCCCAGTTAAAGCTGAAAAACTGTTTTTT	CASRSKRDIPVKAEKLFF
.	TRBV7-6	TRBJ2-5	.	TGTGCCAGCAGCTTAGCCCCTGCGGTGGAGACCCAGTACTTC	CASSLAPAVETQYF
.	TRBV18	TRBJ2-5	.	TGTGCCAGCTCACCAATGAGGGAGACCCAGTACTTC	CASSPMRETQYF
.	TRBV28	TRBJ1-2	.	TGTGCCAGCAGCCTGAATCTAGTAACGGATGGCTACACCTTC	CASSLNLVTDGYTF
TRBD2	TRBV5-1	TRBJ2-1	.	TGCGCCAGCATGTCTAGCGGGAGAGGCAATGAGCAGTTCTTC	CASMSSGRGNEQFF
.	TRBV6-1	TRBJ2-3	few	TGTGCCACGGGAAGCGGGTGGACCACAGATACGCAGTATTTT	CATGSGWTTDTQYF
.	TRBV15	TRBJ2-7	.	TGTGCCACCAGCAGAGCGGCCTCCTACGAGCAGTACTTC	CATSRAASYEQYF
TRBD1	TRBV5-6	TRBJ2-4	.	TGTGCCAGCAGCTCTCAGGGGGCGCGAGACATTCAGTACTTC	CASSSQGARDIQYF
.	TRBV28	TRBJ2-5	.	TGTGCCAGCAGTAGGCAACTCCAAGAGACCCAGTACTTC	CASSRQLQETQYF
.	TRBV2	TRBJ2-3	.	TGTGCCAGCAGCCCCGGAGGGGAGAGCAACACAGATACGCAGTATTTT	CASSPGGESNTDTQYF
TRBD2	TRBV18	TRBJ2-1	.	TGTGCCAGCTCAACTAGCGGGGGCTCCTACAATGAGCAGTTCTTC	CASSTSGGSYNEQFF
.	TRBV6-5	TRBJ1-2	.	TGTGCCAGCAGGACACTGAATAACTATGGCTACACCTTC	CASRTLNNYGYTF